One and the same sample provided the 17 T cell receptor beta chains below, sequenced in a study of T cell changes during pregnancy in multiple sclerosis. Sequencing used immunoSEQ multiplex PCR; TCRdb keeps in-frame clones, though not all of them. The data show under 70,000 clones, nearly 95% seen once. Sequencing was performed on CD4+ T cells from peripheral blood mononuclear cells, taken after pregnancy. Every receptor here comes from a female donor with multiple sclerosis, enrolled in a pregnancy study.

The rearrangement joins TRBV23-1 to TRBJ2-6, with D possibly TRBD1 on 6 matching bases. TRBV23-1 is noted as an ORF with a role that remains uncertain. The CDR3 loop spans 20 amino acids. V gave up 4 bases and J gave up 2 bases, with 24 bases separating them. The CDR3 nucleotides read TGCGCCAGCAGTCTGGTGGACAGTTTGATCTATCAGGCTGGGGCCAACGTCCTGACTTTC. This encodes CASSLVDSLIYQAGANVLTF.

V is TRBV19 and J is TRBJ2-7; tentatively, D is TRBD1 (6 bases). The V end lost 6 bases, the J end lost 2 bases, and 20 bases lay between the germline ends. Germline V gene data show CDR1 as LNHDA and CDR2 as SQIVND (reference sequence). This CDR3 has 16 residues. The CDR3 DNA sequence: TGTGCCAGTAGGCCCAGGGGTGGTGGACCTACCTACGAGCAGTACTTC. Translation gives CASRPRGGGPTYEQYF.

CDR3: CASADYLGQTNSPLHF. In nucleotides, the CDR3 is TGTGCCAGCGCTGACTATTTAGGACAGACGAATTCACCCCTCCACTTT. The rearrangement joins TRBV27 to TRBJ1-6; possible D gene TRBD1, 6 bases. The germline V gene encodes CDR1 MNHEY and CDR2 SMNVEV (reference sequence). V was clipped by 8 bases and J by 7 bases, with 21 bases between them. There are 16 residues in the CDR3.

The V and J genes are TRBV5-1 and TRBJ1-3; 8 bases line up with TRBD1. The CDR3 runs 15 residues. Germline CDR1 is SGHRS and CDR2 is YFSETQ. V trimming: 4 bases; J trimming: 6 bases; junction bases outside the gene matches: 9. CDR3 bases: TGCGCCAGCAGCCCAACCGGGACAGGCGAAAACACCATATATTTT. It yields the protein CASSPTGTGENTIYF. Together with reference TRBV5-1 and TRBJ1-3, the CDR3 gives the full variable domain: KAGVTQTPRYLIKTRGQQVTLSCSPISGHRSVSWYQQTPGQGLQFLFEYFSETQRNKGNFPGRFSGRQFSNSRSEMNVSTLELGDSALYLCASSPTGTGENTIYFGEGSWLTVV.

The V and J genes are TRBV5-1 and TRBJ2-3; 7 nucleotides line up with TRBD1. The CDR3 is 15 residues long. CDR1 is SGHRS and CDR2 is YFSETQ in the germline V gene. J was trimmed by 0 bases and V by 2 bases; bases with no gene match: 3. CDR3 in amino acids: CASSLWDSSTDTQYF. The CDR3 DNA sequence: TGCGCCAGCAGCTTATGGGACAGCAGCACAGATACGCAGTATTTT.

The chain carries TRBV6-1 and TRBJ1-2, with 8 bases that match TRBD1. Germline assignment: CDR1 MNHNS and CDR2 SASEGT. This CDR3 is built from 14 residues. V was clipped by 5 bases and J by 7 bases; unmatched bases: 9. This CDR3 reads CASSSLQGVVGYTF. CDR3 sequence (DNA): TGTGCCAGCAGTTCGCTACAGGGGGTGGTTGGCTACACCTTC.

The chain links TRBV27 to TRBJ2-3, with 14 nucleotides matching TRBD2. V trimming: 1 base; J trimming: 3 bases; junction bases outside the gene matches: 6. CDR3 length: 18 amino acids. Germline V CDR1 and CDR2: MNHEY, SMNVEV (reference sequence). The CDR3 DNA sequence: TGTGCCAGCAGTTTATGGACTAGCGGGAGGAGAAGGACAGATACGCAGTATTTT. It yields the protein CASSLWTSGRRRTDTQYF.

This chain joins TRBV5-1 and TRBJ2-7, with a possible D match to TRBD1 (6 bases). V was shortened by 1 base and J by 6 bases, with 14 bases between the two germline ends. CDR1 is SGHRS, CDR2 YFSETQ, per germline. The CDR3 runs to 14 residues. CDR3 loop: CASSLTGTPGEQYF. CDR3 sequence (DNA): TGCGCCAGCAGCTTGACAGGGACCCCGGGCGAGCAGTACTTC.

This clone was observed a handful of times. The gene calls are TRBV19 and TRBJ1-1, with TRBD1 matching 7 bases. The ends lost 4 bases at V and 4 bases at J; junction bases unmatched: 9. Germline V gene lookup returns CDR1 LNHDA and CDR2 SQIVND (reference sequence). CDR3 size: 15 residues. The CDR3 here is CASSNSGGIGTEAFF. The DNA for the CDR3 is TGTGCCAGTAGTAATTCAGGGGGTATCGGCACTGAAGCTTTCTTT. The full variable domain, with the rest looked up from reference TRBV19 and TRBJ1-1, is DGGITQSPKYLFRKEGQNVTLSCEQNLNHDAMYWYRQDPGQGLRLIYYSQIVNDFQKGDIAEGYSVSREKKESFPLTVTSAQKNPTAFYLCASSNSGGIGTEAFFGQGTRLTVV.

This chain joins TRBV29-1 and TRBJ2-7; 8 bases fit TRBD1. Germline values: CDR1 SQVTM, CDR2 ANQGSEA. V shed 3 bases, J shed 5 bases, and the junction held 3 bases outside the gene matches. The CDR3 consists of 12 residues. CDR3 coding DNA: TGCAGCGTTGAGACAGGGGCCCACGAGCAGTACTTC. The encoded protein is CSVETGAHEQYF.

The chain recombines TRBV5-1 with TRBJ2-7, with TRBD2 matching over 13 bases. The CDR3 runs to 16 residues. Unmatched junction bases numbered 9, after V lost 9 bases and J lost 0 bases. The germline gives CDR1 SGHRS, CDR2 YFSETQ. The CDR3 loop reads CATRGLAGASSYEQYF. The CDR3 DNA sequence: TGCGCCACCAGAGGACTAGCGGGGGCTAGCTCCTACGAGCAGTACTTC.

V and J are TRBV5-8 and TRBJ1-3, with 7 positions matching TRBD1. From germline, CDR1 is SGHTS and CDR2 YDEGEE. J was trimmed by 2 bases and V by 3 bases; bases with no gene match: 5. The CDR3 extends over 15 amino acids. CDR3 region: CASSWDSGTGNTIYF. CDR3 DNA: TGTGCCAGCAGCTGGGACAGTGGGACTGGAAACACCATATATTTT.

The genes are TRBV28 and TRBJ1-2; the match to TRBD1 covers 10 bases. The CDR3 runs to 13 residues. CDR1 MDHEN and CDR2 SYDVKM come from the germline V gene. The J segment lost 8 bases and the V segment lost 5 bases, leaving 5 bases of the junction unmatched. The CDR3 sequence is CASSRTGGNGYTF. Here the CDR3 DNA reads TGTGCCAGCAGTCGGACAGGGGGAAACGGCTACACCTTC.

The rearrangement uses TRBV2 and TRBJ1-1, with 7 positions matching TRBD1. Germline V gene sequence: CDR1 SNHLY, CDR2 FYNNEI. Trimming at V came to 6 bases and at J to 2 bases, leaving 6 bases not matched to a gene. The CDR3 extends over 14 amino acids. CDR3 bases: TGTGCCAGCAGATGGAACAGGGGTAACACTGAAGCTTTCTTT. Translation gives CASRWNRGNTEAFF.

The chain is built from TRBV30 and TRBJ1-2; 10 bases fit TRBD1. Germline lookup yields CDR1 GTSNPN and CDR2 SVGIG (reference sequence). The CDR3 has 12 residues. With V trimmed by 7 bases and J by 2 bases, 1 base remained unmatched. CDR3 sequence (DNA): TGTGCCTTGGACAGGGGGAACTATGGCTACACCTTC. Protein product: CALDRGNYGYTF.

This chain links TRBV5-8 with TRBJ2-1, with TRBD2 identical over 12 bases. Germline loops: CDR1 SGHTS, CDR2 YDEGEE. V lost 4 bases, J lost 9 bases, and 17 bases stayed unmatched. CDR3 length: 18 residues. CDR3 in DNA: TGTGCCAGCAGCCCGACTAGCGGGAGCGGCGGACCACATGGTGAGCAGTTCTTC. Protein: CASSPTSGSGGPHGEQFF.

The gene calls are TRBV18 and TRBJ2-1; 8 bases match TRBD1. J was trimmed by 7 bases and V by 6 bases; bases with no gene match: 8. Per germline, CDR1 KGHSH and CDR2 LQKENI. The length of the CDR3 is 14 residues. CDR3 DNA: TGTGCCAGCTCTCCTAGGACAGGGATGAATGAGCAGTTCTTC. Translated, it gives CASSPRTGMNEQFF.